The clone carrying this T cell receptor beta chain appeared once. Its antigen is not known. Germline-derived CDR1 and CDR2 are SNHLY and FYNNEI. This CDR3 region has 12 residues. With 5 bases removed from V and 5 bases from J, the gap between germline ends came to 10 bases. This sample was taken from a study of OX40 agonist ivuxolimab in advanced cancers. Overall study context: Hepatocellular carcinoma, melanoma, renal cell or head and neck cancer affected the dose-escalation patients. Of the patients, three showed partial responses, one with hepatocellular carcinoma and two with cutaneous melanoma. Study-wide findings and caveats: Partial responders receiving 0.1-3.0 mg/kg showed among the lowest clonal expansion.

Data came from immunoSEQ multiplex PCR; TCRdb stores just in-frame clones and leaves some out. The sample yields some 45,000 clones, roughly nine tenths seen once. The J gene is TRBJ2-7, the V gene TRBV2; D call uncertain. The TCR sequence derives from an adult with an advanced solid tumor such as melanoma, head and neck, liver or kidney cancer. Sequencing was performed on CD4+ or CD8+ T cells sorted from blood, taken in a trial of the OX40 agonist ivuxolimab. CDR3 in amino acids: CASSLRSHEQYF. The CDR3 nucleotides read TGTGCCAGCAGTCTTCGGTCACACGAGCAGTACTTC.